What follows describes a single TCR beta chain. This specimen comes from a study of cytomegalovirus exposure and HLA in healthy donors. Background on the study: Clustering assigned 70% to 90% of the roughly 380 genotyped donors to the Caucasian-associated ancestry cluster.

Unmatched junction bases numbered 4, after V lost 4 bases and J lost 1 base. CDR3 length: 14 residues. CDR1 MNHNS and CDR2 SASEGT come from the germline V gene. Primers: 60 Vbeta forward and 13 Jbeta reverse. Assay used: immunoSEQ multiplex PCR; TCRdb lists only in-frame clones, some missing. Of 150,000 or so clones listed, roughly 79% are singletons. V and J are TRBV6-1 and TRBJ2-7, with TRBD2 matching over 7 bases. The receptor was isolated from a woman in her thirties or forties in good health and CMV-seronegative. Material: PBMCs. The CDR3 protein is CASSVGGSSYEQYF. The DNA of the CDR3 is TGTGCCAGCAGTGTGGGCGGGAGTTCCTACGAGCAGTACTTC.